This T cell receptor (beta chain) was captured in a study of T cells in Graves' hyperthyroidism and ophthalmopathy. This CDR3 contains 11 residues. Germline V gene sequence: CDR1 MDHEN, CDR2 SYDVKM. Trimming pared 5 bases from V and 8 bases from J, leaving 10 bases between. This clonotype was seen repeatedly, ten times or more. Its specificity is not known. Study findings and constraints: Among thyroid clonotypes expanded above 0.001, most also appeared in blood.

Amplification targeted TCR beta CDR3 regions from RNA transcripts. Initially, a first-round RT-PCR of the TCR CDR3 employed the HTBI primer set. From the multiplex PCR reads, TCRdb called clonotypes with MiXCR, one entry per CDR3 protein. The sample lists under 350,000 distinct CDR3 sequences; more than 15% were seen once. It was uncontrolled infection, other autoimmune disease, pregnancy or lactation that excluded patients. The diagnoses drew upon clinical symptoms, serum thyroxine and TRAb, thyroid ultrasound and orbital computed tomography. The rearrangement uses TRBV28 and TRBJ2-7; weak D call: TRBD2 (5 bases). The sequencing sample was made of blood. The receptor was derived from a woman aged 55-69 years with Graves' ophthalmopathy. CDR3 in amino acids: CASSGERKQYF. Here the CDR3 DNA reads TGTGCCAGCAGTGGGGAGCGGAAGCAGTACTTC.